This T cell receptor (beta chain) comes out of a study of radiotherapy plus CTLA-4 blockade in lung cancer. Study-wide results and caveats: Early shifts in blood T cell clones, with interferon-beta, reportedly predicted response best.

The assay was immunoSEQ multiplex PCR, and TCRdb's table has in-frame clones only and misses some. The data contain 55,000 to 85,000 clones, approximately 76% of them singletons. A note on this clone: Its target is not known.

This material consisted of peripheral blood, taken from a patient treated with radiotherapy plus ipilimumab. The TCR comes from a human donor with non-small cell lung cancer whose response to radiotherapy plus ipilimumab could not be evaluated. Some clones in this sample may be carry-over from other donors' samples.

CDR3 bases: TGTGCCAGCAGCTTAGGGGGGACTACCTACAATGAGCAGTTCTTC. Its protein product is CASSLGGTTYNEQFF. The gene calls are TRBV11-2 and TRBJ2-1, with 7 bases aligning to TRBD2. Germline V gives CDR1 SGHAT, CDR2 FQNNGV. After removal of 1 base from V and 2 bases from J, the junction contained 2 bases not matched to a gene. The CDR3 is made up of 15 amino acids.